This TCR beta chain stems from a study of siplizumab effects on memory and regulatory T cells. Study-wide points: Sequences below about 10^-5 frequency were poorly captured, limiting mapping of alloreactive clones.

Details on this clone: Its antigen is unknown.

Assay used: immunoSEQ multiplex PCR; TCRdb lists only in-frame clones, some missing. The table includes approximately 91,000 clones, 85% to 95% detected once. In germline, CDR1 is SQVTM, CDR2 ANQGSEA. Trimming left V 5 bases short and J 6 bases short, with 6 bases between. The CDR3 totals 10 residues. The sequenced material came from CD8+ T cells sorted from blood. The chain has TRBV29-1 and TRBJ2-3; D gene unclear. This clonotype was obtained from a human donor in good health. The CDR3 loop reads CSVFTDTQYF. CDR3 nucleotide sequence: TGCAGCGTTTTCACGGATACGCAGTATTTT.